The clone carrying this TCR beta chain was detected many times. What it recognizes is unknown. The sample is drawn from a study of glioma-infiltrating T cells. TCR alpha and beta CDR3 regions were amplified from RNA using iRepertoire nested multiplex PCR. TCRdb reanalysed the multiplex PCR reads using MiXCR and keeps one entry per CDR3 protein. The sample carries approximately 90,000 distinct CDR3 sequences, about 25% recorded once. Overall study results and limits: Tissue-blood divergence was below expectation in non-neoplastic patients, above in gliomas.

With 6 bases removed from V and 2 bases from J, the gap between germline ends came to 12 bases. Germline CDR1 and CDR2: SNHLY and FYNNEI. This CDR3 region has 14 residues. This TCR was sampled from a human donor with low-grade glioma or glioblastoma, undergoing nonglioma brain surgery, or in good health (not recorded which). J is TRBJ2-3 and V is TRBV2; maybe TRBD2 (5 bases). Sequenced: glioma tissue, nonneoplastic brain tissue, or PBMCs (not recorded which). The CDR3 DNA sequence: TGTGCCAGCAGCCCTAACGGACTCACAGATACGCAGTATTTT. It translates to CASSPNGLTDTQYF.